Following are 20 T cell receptor beta chains from one sample sequenced in a study of OX40 agonist ivuxolimab in advanced cancers. TCRdb's copy holds only in-frame clones and misses some; the assay was immunoSEQ multiplex PCR. The table records around 68,000 clones, just over 85% of them present only once. The sample consisted of CD4+ or CD8+ T cells sorted from blood, taken in a trial of the OX40 agonist ivuxolimab. These receptors were obtained from an adult with an advanced solid tumor such as melanoma, head and neck, liver or kidney cancer.

The V call is TRBV5-1, the J call TRBJ2-2; 8 bases match TRBD2. Trimming at V came to 4 bases and at J to 5 bases, leaving 4 bases not matched to a gene. The CDR3 is 14 residues long. CDR1 and CDR2 from the germline V gene are SGHRS and YFSETQ. The CDR3 coding sequence is TGCGCCAGCAGCCCCCGACTAGCGACCGGGGAGCTGTTTTTT. Encoded protein: CASSPRLATGELFF.

The table lists this clone with a count of one. This sequence joins TRBV14 and TRBJ2-3, with TRBD1 as a possible D gene (7 bases). Germline V lookup: CDR1 SGHDN, CDR2 FVKESK. Between the trimmed V and J ends, which lost 0 bases and 1 base, there was a span of 14 bases. The CDR3 spans 17 residues. CDR3 residues: CASSQDLGGGRTDTQYF. The CDR3 bases are TGTGCCAGCAGCCAAGATTTAGGAGGGGGCCGCACAGATACGCAGTATTTT.

This chain uses TRBV5-1 with TRBJ1-1, with 8 bases fitting TRBD1. This CDR3 is 15 amino acids long. Germline loops: CDR1 SGHRS, CDR2 YFSETQ. V was clipped by 4 bases and J by 4 bases; unmatched bases: 9. CDR3 sequence: CASSPRQGASTEAFF. The CDR3 DNA is TGCGCCAGCAGCCCAAGGCAGGGGGCTAGCACTGAAGCTTTCTTT.

J is TRBJ2-7 and V is TRBV5-1, with 13 bases aligning to TRBD2. V dropped 5 bases and J dropped 2; count of bases not matched to a gene: 4. The CDR3 spans 15 residues. Per the germline V gene, CDR1 is SGHRS and CDR2 is YFSETQ. CDR3 nucleotide sequence: TGCGCCAGCAGGGAAGGACTAGCGGGAGCCTACGAGCAGTACTTC. Residues: CASREGLAGAYEQYF.

J is TRBJ2-7 and V is TRBV29-1; D gene unclear. Germline CDR1 SQVTM, CDR2 ANQGSEA. The CDR3 length is 11 residues. The V and J ends lost 4 bases and 5 bases respectively, with 9 bases between them. CDR3 sequence: CSVALGNEQYF. The DNA for the CDR3 is TGCAGCGTTGCTCTTGGAAACGAGCAGTACTTC.

The V gene is TRBV7-9, the J gene TRBJ2-7; D call uncertain. V was clipped by 5 bases and J by 5 bases, with 16 bases between them. This CDR3 contains 14 residues. Germline V gene lookup returns CDR1 SEHNR and CDR2 FQNEAQ (reference sequence). CDR3 region: CASSPTTFSDEQYF. The CDR3 nucleotides read TGTGCCAGCAGCCCTACCACCTTTAGTGACGAGCAGTACTTC.

This clone was seen once. The chain is built from TRBV7-2 and TRBJ2-3, with no clear D. The CDR3 covers 14 residues. Germline loops: CDR1 SGHTA, CDR2 FQGNSA. Trimming cost V 2 bases and J 6 bases, with 12 bases left between them. The CDR3 spells CASSLTPLLDTQYF. The CDR3, as DNA: TGTGCCAGCAGCTTAACCCCCCTCTTGGATACGCAGTATTTT.

The chain uses TRBV4-2 and TRBJ2-2; 12 bases are a match to TRBD2. Losses at the gene ends were 1 base for V and 7 bases for J; bases not matched to a gene: 7. The CDR3 extends over 17 amino acids. The germline V gene encodes CDR1 LGHNA and CDR2 YNFKEQ. The chain's CDR3 is CASSQGLAGASDGELFF. CDR3 nucleotides: TGTGCCAGCAGCCAAGGACTAGCGGGGGCTTCCGACGGGGAGCTGTTTTTT.

Here the CDR3 reads CASSSWGVLNTEAFF. As DNA, the CDR3 is TGTGCCAGCAGCTCCTGGGGGGTTCTGAACACTGAAGCTTTCTTT. This chain uses TRBV5-4 with TRBJ1-1; D possibly corresponds to TRBD1 (5 bases). Trimming took off 3 bases at V and 0 bases at J, with 12 bases between the two ends. This CDR3 region has 15 residues. Germline-derived CDR1 and CDR2 are SGHNT and YYREEE (reference sequence).

This chain connects TRBV28 to TRBJ1-4; a possible D gene is TRBD1 (6 bases). Germline CDR1 and CDR2: MDHEN and SYDVKM. The CDR3 spans 15 residues. V gave up 3 bases and J gave up 7 bases, with 15 bases separating them. DNA of the CDR3: TGTGCCAGCAGTTTTCATAGGGGGGCTGGTGAAAAACTGTTTTTT. Translating it yields CASSFHRGAGEKLFF.

The V gene is TRBV10-3, the J gene TRBJ2-5; 8 bases are a match to TRBD1. The ends lost 11 bases at V and 4 bases at J; junction bases unmatched: 6. CDR1 ENHRY and CDR2 SYGVKD come from the germline V gene. The CDR3 runs to 12 residues. CDR3 protein: CAVQGAGETQYF. CDR3 DNA: TGTGCCGTTCAGGGGGCTGGAGAGACCCAGTACTTC.

The table lists this clone with a few counts. The rearrangement uses TRBV13 and TRBJ2-5, with 13 bases matching TRBD2. Germline values: CDR1 PRHDT, CDR2 FYEKMQ (reference sequence). The CDR3 totals 21 residues. Trimming took 4 bases from V and 5 from J; bases not matched to a gene: 22. The CDR3 nucleotides are TGTGCCAGCAGCTACAAAGGACTAGCGGGAGAGGCCCGGTTAAGTTGGGAGACCCAGTACTTC. Translation: CASSYKGLAGEARLSWETQYF.

This clone was recorded once. The V gene is TRBV6-6, the J gene TRBJ2-7; D could derive from TRBD1 or TRBD2 (5 bases each). The CDR3 is 15 amino acids. Germline values: CDR1 MNHNY, CDR2 SVGAGI (reference sequence). The V and J ends lost 2 bases and 3 bases respectively, with 14 bases between them. CDR3 nucleotides: TGTGCCAGCAGTTACCTTGGGGCCGAGGGCTACGAGCAGTACTTC. Protein product: CASSYLGAEGYEQYF.

The gene calls are TRBV5-1 and TRBJ2-3; D might be TRBD2 (6 bases). The CDR3 sequence is 14 residues long. CDR1 is SGHRS, CDR2 YFSETQ, per germline. V was trimmed by 4 bases and J by 2 bases, leaving 11 bases between them. The CDR3 DNA is TGCGCCAGCAGCCTGAGCGGGCTCACAGATACGCAGTATTTT. As protein: CASSLSGLTDTQYF.

The gene calls are TRBV28 and TRBJ2-5; D could derive from TRBD1 or TRBD2 (5 bases each). The CDR3 runs to 14 residues. Germline assignment: CDR1 MDHEN and CDR2 SYDVKM. The V end was cut by 5 bases, the J end by 7 bases, with 17 bases between. DNA for the CDR3: TGTGCCAGCAGTACGGACTCAGGGTATGTGACCCAGTACTTC. Amino acid sequence: CASSTDSGYVTQYF.

The chain recombines TRBV7-3 with TRBJ2-6; D might be TRBD1 or TRBD2, each matching 5 bases. The ends were cut back, 5 bases at V and 3 bases at J, with 17 bases in the middle. Germline CDR1 SGHTA, CDR2 FQGTGA. There are 17 residues in the CDR3. In nucleotides, the CDR3 is TGTGCCAGCAGCAGGGGACCCTCTGGGATTGGGGCCAACGTCCTGACTTTC. Its protein is CASSRGPSGIGANVLTF.

This clone was seen only a few times. This chain uses TRBV27 with TRBJ2-3; D ambiguous. The V and J ends lost 7 bases and 6 bases respectively, with 14 bases between them. Looked up from germline, CDR1 is MNHEY and CDR2 is SMNVEV (reference sequence). CDR3 size: 13 residues. CDR3 sequence (DNA): TGTGCCAGCAAAGTCTCCTCCGCCGATACGCAGTATTTT. The encoded protein is CASKVSSADTQYF.

This chain links TRBV18 with TRBJ2-2; TRBD1 aligns across 7 bases. Trimming at V came to 4 bases and at J to 5 bases, leaving 7 bases not matched to a gene. From germline, CDR1 is KGHSH and CDR2 LQKENI. The CDR3 is made up of 15 amino acids. The CDR3 sequence is CASSRQGFETGELFF. The CDR3 nucleotides read TGTGCCAGCTCACGACAGGGATTTGAGACCGGGGAGCTGTTTTTT. Based on the CDR3 plus reference TRBV18 and TRBJ2-2, the full variable domain is NAGVMQNPRHLVRRRGQEARLRCSPMKGHSHVYWYRQLPEEGLKFMVYLQKENIIDESGMPKERFSAEFPKEGPSILRIQQVVRGDSAAYFCASSRQGFETGELFFGEGSRLTVL.

The genes are TRBV5-1 and TRBJ2-3; TRBD1 matches at 8 bases. Germline CDR1 reads SGHRS; CDR2 reads YFSETQ. J was trimmed by 6 bases and V by 5 bases; bases with no gene match: 8. The CDR3 extends over 14 amino acids. The CDR3 loop reads CASRRQGSRDTQYF. CDR3 coding DNA: TGCGCCAGCAGGAGACAGGGGTCCAGGGATACGCAGTATTTT.

The chain uses TRBV6-6 and TRBJ2-5; possible D gene TRBD2, 5 bases. The CDR3 runs 14 residues. Trimming removed 6 bases from V and 2 bases from J, with 13 bases in between. The germline gives CDR1 MNHNY, CDR2 SVGAGI (reference sequence). CDR3 loop: CASSLTWEQETQYF. The CDR3 region has the DNA TGTGCCAGCAGCCTCACGTGGGAGCAAGAGACCCAGTACTTC.